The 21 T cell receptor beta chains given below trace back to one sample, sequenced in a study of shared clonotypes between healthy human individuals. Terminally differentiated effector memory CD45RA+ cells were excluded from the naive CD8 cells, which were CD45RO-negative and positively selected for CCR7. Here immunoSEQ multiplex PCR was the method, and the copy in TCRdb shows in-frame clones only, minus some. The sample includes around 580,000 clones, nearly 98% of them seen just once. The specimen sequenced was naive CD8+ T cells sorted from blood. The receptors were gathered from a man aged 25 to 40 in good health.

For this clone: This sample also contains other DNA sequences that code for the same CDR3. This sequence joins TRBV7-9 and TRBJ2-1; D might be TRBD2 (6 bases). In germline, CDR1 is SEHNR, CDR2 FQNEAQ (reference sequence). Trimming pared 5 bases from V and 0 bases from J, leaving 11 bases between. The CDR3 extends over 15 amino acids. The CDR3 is CASSGSGSSYNEQFF. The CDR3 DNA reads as TGTGCCAGCAGCGGTAGCGGAAGCTCCTACAATGAGCAGTTCTTC.

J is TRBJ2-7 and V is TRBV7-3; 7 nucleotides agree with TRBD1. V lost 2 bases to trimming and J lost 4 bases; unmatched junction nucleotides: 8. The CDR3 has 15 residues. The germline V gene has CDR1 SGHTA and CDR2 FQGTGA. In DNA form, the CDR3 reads TGTGCCAGCAGCTTATACGCCGGGACAGCATACGAGCAGTACTTC. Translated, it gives CASSLYAGTAYEQYF.

CDR3 sequence (DNA): TGTGCCAGCAGTCCCGACAGGACCCGGCAGTACTTC. Translation: CASSPDRTRQYF. This sequence joins TRBV5-6 and TRBJ2-7, with D possibly being TRBD1 (6 bases). The length of the CDR3 is 12 residues. Germline V gene sequence: CDR1 SGHDT, CDR2 YYEEEE. V lost 5 bases and J 9 bases, leaving 15 bases between the germline ends.

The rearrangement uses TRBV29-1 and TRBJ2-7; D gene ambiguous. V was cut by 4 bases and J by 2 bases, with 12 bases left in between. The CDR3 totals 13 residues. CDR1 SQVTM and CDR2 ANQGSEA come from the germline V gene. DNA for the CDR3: TGCAGCGTTGTTTCGCCTCCAGCCTACGAGCAGTACTTC. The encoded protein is CSVVSPPAYEQYF.

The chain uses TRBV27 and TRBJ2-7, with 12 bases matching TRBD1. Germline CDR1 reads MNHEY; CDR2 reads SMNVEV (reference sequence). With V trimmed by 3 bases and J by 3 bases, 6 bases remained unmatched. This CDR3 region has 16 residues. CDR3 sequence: CASSFLGTGGVYEQYF. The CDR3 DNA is TGTGCCAGCAGTTTTCTCGGGACAGGGGGCGTCTACGAGCAGTACTTC.

The CDR3 spells CASSPRGYRSYEQYF. CDR3 DNA: TGTGCCAGCAGCCCACGCGGCTACCGATCGTACGAGCAGTACTTC. This chain connects TRBV14 to TRBJ2-7, with unresolved D. CDR1 and CDR2 from the germline V gene are SGHDN and FVKESK. This CDR3 spans 15 amino acids. V was clipped by 4 bases and J by 4 bases, with 17 bases between them.

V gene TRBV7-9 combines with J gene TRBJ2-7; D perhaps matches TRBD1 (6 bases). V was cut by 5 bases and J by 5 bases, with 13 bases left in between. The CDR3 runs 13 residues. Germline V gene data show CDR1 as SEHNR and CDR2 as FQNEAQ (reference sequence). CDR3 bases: TGTGCCAGCAGCCTAGGGGACACCCACGAGCAGTACTTC. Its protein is CASSLGDTHEQYF.

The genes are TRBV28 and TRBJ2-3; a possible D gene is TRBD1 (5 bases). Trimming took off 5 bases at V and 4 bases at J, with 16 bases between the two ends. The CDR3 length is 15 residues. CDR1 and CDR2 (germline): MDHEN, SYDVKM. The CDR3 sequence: CASSPTPRGPDTQYF. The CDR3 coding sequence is TGTGCCAGCAGTCCCACCCCTAGGGGCCCAGATACGCAGTATTTT.

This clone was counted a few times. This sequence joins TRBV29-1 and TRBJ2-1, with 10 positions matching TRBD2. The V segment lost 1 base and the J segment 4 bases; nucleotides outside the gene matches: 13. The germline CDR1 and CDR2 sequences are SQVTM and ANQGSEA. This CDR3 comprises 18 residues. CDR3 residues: CSVEGDLSRTSGYNEQFF. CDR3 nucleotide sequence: TGCAGCGTTGAAGGGGATTTGTCGAGGACTAGCGGTTACAATGAGCAGTTCTTC.

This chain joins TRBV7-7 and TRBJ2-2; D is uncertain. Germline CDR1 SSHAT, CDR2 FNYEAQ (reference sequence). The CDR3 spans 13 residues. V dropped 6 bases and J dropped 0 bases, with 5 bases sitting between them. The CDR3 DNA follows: TGTGCCAGCAGGAGGCCGAACACCGGGGAGCTGTTTTTT. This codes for CASRRPNTGELFF.

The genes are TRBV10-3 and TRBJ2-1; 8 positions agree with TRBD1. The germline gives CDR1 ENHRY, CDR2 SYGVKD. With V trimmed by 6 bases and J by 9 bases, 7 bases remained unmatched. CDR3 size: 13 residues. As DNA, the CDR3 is TGTGCCATCAGCGGACAGGGTGTGGTTGAGCAGTTCTTC. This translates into CAISGQGVVEQFF.

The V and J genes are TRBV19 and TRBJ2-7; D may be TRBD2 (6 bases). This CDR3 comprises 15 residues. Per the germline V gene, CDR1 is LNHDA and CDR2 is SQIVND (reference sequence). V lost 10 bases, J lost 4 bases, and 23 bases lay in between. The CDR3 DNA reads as TGTGCCACTTCGAGCCCCCTCGGACTATTATACGAGCAGTACTTC. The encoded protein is CATSSPLGLLYEQYF. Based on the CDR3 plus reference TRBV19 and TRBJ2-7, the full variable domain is DGGITQSPKYLFRKEGQNVTLSCEQNLNHDAMYWYRQDPGQGLRLIYYSQIVNDFQKGDIAEGYSVSREKKESFPLTVTSAQKNPTAFYLCATSSPLGLLYEQYFGPGTRLTVT.

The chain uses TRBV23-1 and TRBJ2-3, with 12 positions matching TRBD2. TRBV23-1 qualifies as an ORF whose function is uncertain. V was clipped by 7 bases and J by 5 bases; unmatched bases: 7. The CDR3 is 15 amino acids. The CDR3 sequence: CASIPTSGSKDTQYF. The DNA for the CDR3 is TGCGCCAGCATTCCGACTAGCGGGAGTAAAGATACGCAGTATTTT.

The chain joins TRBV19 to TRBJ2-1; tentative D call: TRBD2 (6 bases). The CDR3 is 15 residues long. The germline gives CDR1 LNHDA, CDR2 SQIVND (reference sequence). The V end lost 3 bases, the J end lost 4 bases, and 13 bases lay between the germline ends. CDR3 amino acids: CASSISGLLYNEQFF. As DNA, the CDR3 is TGTGCCAGTAGTATCTCGGGACTCTTGTACAATGAGCAGTTCTTC.

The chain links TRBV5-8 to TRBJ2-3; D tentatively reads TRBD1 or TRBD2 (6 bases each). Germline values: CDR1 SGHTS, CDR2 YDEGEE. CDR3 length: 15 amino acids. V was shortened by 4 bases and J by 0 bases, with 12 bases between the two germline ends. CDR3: CASSMEGESTDTQYF. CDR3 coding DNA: TGTGCCAGCAGCATGGAGGGGGAAAGCACAGATACGCAGTATTTT.

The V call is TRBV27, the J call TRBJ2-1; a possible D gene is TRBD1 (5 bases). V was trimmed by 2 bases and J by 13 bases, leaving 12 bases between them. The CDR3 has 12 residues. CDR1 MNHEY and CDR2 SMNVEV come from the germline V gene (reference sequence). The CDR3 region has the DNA TGTGCCAGCAGTTTACAAGGGCAGGGACAGTTCTTC. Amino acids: CASSLQGQGQFF.

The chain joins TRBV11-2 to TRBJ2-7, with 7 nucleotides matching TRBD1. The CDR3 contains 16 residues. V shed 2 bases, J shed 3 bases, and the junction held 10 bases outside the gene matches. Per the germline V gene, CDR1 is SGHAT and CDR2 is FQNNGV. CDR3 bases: TGTGCCAGCAGCTTAAAAGGGACAGTGACGGTCTACGAGCAGTACTTC. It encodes CASSLKGTVTVYEQYF.

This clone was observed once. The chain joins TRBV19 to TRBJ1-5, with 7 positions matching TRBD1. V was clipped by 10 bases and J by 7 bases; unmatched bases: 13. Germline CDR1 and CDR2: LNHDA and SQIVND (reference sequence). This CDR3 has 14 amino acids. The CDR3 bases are TGTGCCACCTCGCCCAGGGGGGTAGGCCAGCCCCAGCATTTT. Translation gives CATSPRGVGQPQHF.

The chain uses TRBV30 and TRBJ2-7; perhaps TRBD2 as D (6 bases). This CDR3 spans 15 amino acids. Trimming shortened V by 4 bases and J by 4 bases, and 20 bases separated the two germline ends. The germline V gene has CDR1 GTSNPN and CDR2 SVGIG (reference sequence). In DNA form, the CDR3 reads TGTGCCTGGACCCCGGGACTCCACGTCGCTTACGAGCAGTACTTC. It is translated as CAWTPGLHVAYEQYF.

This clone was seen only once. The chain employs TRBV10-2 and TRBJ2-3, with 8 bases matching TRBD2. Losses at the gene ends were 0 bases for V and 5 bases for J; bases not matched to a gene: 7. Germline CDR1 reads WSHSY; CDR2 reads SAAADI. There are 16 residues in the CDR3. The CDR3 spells CASSESSGSIGDTQYF. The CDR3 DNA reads TGCGCCAGCAGTGAGTCAAGCGGGAGTATAGGAGATACGCAGTATTTT.

The CDR3 sequence: CSVEDDPGEQYF. CDR3 nucleotide sequence: TGCAGCGTTGAAGATGACCCAGGGGAGCAGTACTTC. The V call is TRBV29-1, the J call TRBJ2-7, with TRBD1 as a possible D gene (5 bases). CDR1 is SQVTM and CDR2 is ANQGSEA in the germline V gene. The V gene lost 0 bases and the J gene lost 7 bases, with 10 bases spanning the gap. The length of the CDR3 is 12 residues.